The next 27 T cell receptor beta chains were all read from a single sample in a study of T-cell reconstitution after alpha-beta-depleted transplantation in children. Unique molecular identifiers were incorporated when the TCRbeta library was constructed. TCRdb passed the PCR reads through MiXCR, listing each CDR3 protein once. The sample holds around 600,000 distinct CDR3 sequences; under 12% are singletons and the top ten take roughly 3.9%. The source was PBMCs from the stem cell graft donor, collected from the stem cell graft. The receptors shown here come from a human donor who donated a stem cell graft to a child with acute myeloid leukemia.

This clonotype was found many times. The chain couples TRBV2 to TRBJ2-1; TRBD2 matches 11 bases. The germline V gene encodes CDR1 SNHLY and CDR2 FYNNEI. V lost 9 bases and J lost 0; bases outside the gene matches: 1. CDR3 size: 14 residues. CDR3 nucleotide sequence: TGTGCCAGAGGACTAGCGGGCTCCTACAATGAGCAGTTCTTC. This encodes CARGLAGSYNEQFF.

This clonotype was seen more than once but under ten times. This chain links TRBV28 with TRBJ1-2; perhaps TRBD1 as D (6 bases). Trimming shortened V by 6 bases and J by 2 bases, and 16 bases separated the two germline ends. The CDR3 is made up of 15 amino acids. Germline lookup yields CDR1 MDHEN and CDR2 SYDVKM. In nucleotides, the CDR3 is TGTGCCAGCAGGTCCACAGGGCCAGGGAACTATGGCTACACCTTC. Encoded protein: CASRSTGPGNYGYTF.

The sample holds a few counts of this clonotype. This chain connects TRBV7-3 to TRBJ2-3, with D perhaps matching TRBD2 (6 bases). Between the trimmed V and J ends, which lost 2 bases and 4 bases, there was a span of 13 bases. The germline V gene has CDR1 SGHTA and CDR2 FQGTGA. The CDR3 runs to 15 residues. This CDR3 is CASSLLGSMADTQYF. The DNA of the CDR3 is TGTGCCAGCAGCTTACTCGGGAGTATGGCAGATACGCAGTATTTT.

Comment on this clonotype: With a much larger clone just one base away, this may be a read error. It is likely a read error, because the conserved phenylalanine at the end of the CDR3 is missing. The chain combines TRBV6-1 with TRBJ1-2; a weak D match, TRBD1 (5 bases). The CDR3 contains 18 residues. Germline loops: CDR1 MNHNS, CDR2 SASEGT. The V and J ends lost 5 bases and 1 base respectively, with 23 bases between them. The CDR3 DNA sequence: TGTGCCAGCAGTATCTCTCGACAGACGTTTAACCTTAACTATGGCTACACCCTC. Its protein is CASSISRQTFNLNYGYTL.

The genes are TRBV27 and TRBJ2-6; D perhaps matches TRBD2 (5 bases). Trimming stripped 2 bases from V and 3 bases from J, with 17 bases between. There are 18 residues in the CDR3. Germline lookup yields CDR1 MNHEY and CDR2 SMNVEV (reference sequence). This CDR3 reads CASSLGQTMVGGANVLTF. DNA for the CDR3: TGTGCCAGCAGTTTAGGGCAGACTATGGTTGGTGGGGCCAACGTCCTGACTTTC.

There are many counts of this clonotype. The chain uses TRBV20-1 and TRBJ2-7, with TRBD2 identical over 9 bases. Germline trimming cut 8 bases from V and 2 bases from J; bases unmatched to any gene: 10. Germline V gene sequence: CDR1 DFQATT, CDR2 SNEGSKA (reference sequence). This CDR3 comprises 14 residues. For the CDR3, the DNA is TGCAGTTTATTGCGGGAGGGCCTCCCCTACGAGCAGTACTTC. It encodes CSLLREGLPYEQYF.

This sequence joins TRBV28 and TRBJ2-5; D remains unclear. V shed 5 bases and J shed 3 bases, with 19 bases lying between them. The CDR3 is made up of 16 amino acids. The germline V gene has CDR1 MDHEN and CDR2 SYDVKM. DNA for the CDR3: TGTGCCAGCAGTCCCCTCCTCTACAACTTCGAAGAGACCCAGTACTTC. Translated: CASSPLLYNFEETQYF.

Remarks on this clonotype: One junction end disagrees with the germline gene, perhaps due to a read error. The rearrangement links TRBV7-7 to TRBJ2-2; D not certain. The CDR3 is 13 residues long. Germline CDR1 reads SSHAT; CDR2 reads FNYEAQ (reference sequence). The CDR3 spells CASSRDPTGELFF. CDR3 nucleotide sequence: TGTGCTAGCAGCAGAGACCCGACCGGGGAGCTGTTTTTT.

A few counts support this clonotype. This chain joins TRBV5-1 and TRBJ2-7; maybe TRBD1 (6 bases). Germline lookup yields CDR1 SGHRS and CDR2 YFSETQ. CDR3 size: 12 residues. Trimming pared 5 bases from V and 4 bases from J, leaving 10 bases between. CDR3 protein: CASRPDSYEQYF. The CDR3 region has the DNA TGCGCCAGCAGACCGGACAGTTACGAGCAGTACTTC.

This clonotype has more than one count but fewer than ten. The chain has TRBV18 and TRBJ2-7; D is possibly TRBD1 (6 bases). CDR1 KGHSH and CDR2 LQKENI come from the germline V gene. The V end lost 4 bases, the J end lost 4 bases, and 14 bases lay between the germline ends. CDR3 length: 14 residues. The CDR3 is CASSLAGTKYEQYF. For the CDR3, the DNA is TGTGCCAGCTCACTCGCCGGGACAAAATACGAGCAGTACTTC.

This chain joins TRBV7-2 and TRBJ1-5; the D gene is possibly TRBD1 (5 bases). CDR1 is SGHTA, CDR2 FQGNSA, per germline. CDR3 length: 16 amino acids. Trimming pared 5 bases from V and 5 bases from J, leaving 19 bases between. CDR3 in DNA: TGTGCCAGCAGCCCGGGGCCCACGGCGGTGGATCAGCCCCAGCATTTT. This codes for CASSPGPTAVDQPQHF.

Only a few counts were recorded for this clonotype. The chain joins TRBV7-6 to TRBJ2-7; D perhaps matches TRBD1 (6 bases). V was clipped by 5 bases and J by 3 bases, with 11 bases between them. The CDR3 sequence is 13 residues long. The germline CDR1 and CDR2 sequences are SGHVS and FNYEAQ. The DNA for the CDR3 is TGTGCCAGCAGCGTGGAGGACAGCTACGAGCAGTACTTC. Translated: CASSVEDSYEQYF.

This clonotype was observed at least ten times. The V call is TRBV20-1, the J call TRBJ2-1, with a possible D match to TRBD1 (6 bases). The CDR3 has 13 amino acids. Trimming shortened V by 5 bases and J by 7 bases, and 15 bases separated the two germline ends. The V gene's germline CDR1 is DFQATT and CDR2 SNEGSKA (reference sequence). CDR3 amino acids: CSADWDTRNEQFF. CDR3 bases: TGCAGTGCTGATTGGGACACAAGGAATGAGCAGTTCTTC.

The chain links TRBV6-5 to TRBJ2-1, with D possibly TRBD2 on 6 matching bases. Germline V gene lookup returns CDR1 MNHEY and CDR2 SVGAGI. The germline V and J ends were trimmed by 4 bases and 4 bases, with 23 bases remaining between them. CDR3 length: 18 amino acids. The CDR3 protein is CASSSRGTSGKAYNEQFF. The DNA of the CDR3 is TGTGCCAGCAGTTCACGGGGGACTTCAGGGAAGGCGTACAATGAGCAGTTCTTC.

The rearrangement joins TRBV11-3 to TRBJ2-1; D unclear. Trimming stripped 3 bases from V and 7 bases from J, with 10 bases between. The CDR3 extends over 13 amino acids. Germline assignment: CDR1 SGHNT and CDR2 YENEEA. The CDR3 sequence is CASSFNGWNEQFF. In DNA form, the CDR3 reads TGTGCCAGCAGCTTCAATGGGTGGAATGAGCAGTTCTTC.

In its sample, this clonotype was seen many times. V is TRBV9 and J is TRBJ2-3, with 9 bases identical to TRBD2. CDR1 is SGDLS, CDR2 YYNGEE, per germline. The CDR3 spans 16 residues. Trimming removed 0 bases from V and 2 bases from J; junction bases left unmatched: 4. The CDR3 nucleotides are TGTGCCAGCAGCGTAGCTATAGCGGGAGCCACAGATACGCAGTATTTT. Protein sequence: CASSVAIAGATDTQYF.

This chain connects TRBV11-2 to TRBJ2-5; 11 nucleotides line up with TRBD2. There are 18 residues in the CDR3. Germline-derived CDR1 and CDR2 are SGHAT and FQNNGV. V trimming: 5 bases; J trimming: 5 bases; junction bases outside the gene matches: 16. The CDR3 DNA follows: TGTGCCAGCAGCCCCCCTCTGGCCGTAGCGGGAGGGGGGGAGACCCAGTACTTC. It encodes CASSPPLAVAGGGETQYF.

The rearrangement links TRBV20-1 to TRBJ2-1, with 11 bases lining up with TRBD2. CDR1 is DFQATT and CDR2 is SNEGSKA in the germline V gene (reference sequence). After removal of 1 base from V and 7 bases from J, the junction contained 18 bases not matched to a gene. The CDR3 has 19 amino acids. DNA of the CDR3: TGCAGTGCTAGAGTGGACAGAAATAAACTAGCGGGAGTGAGTAATGAGCAGTTCTTC. It encodes CSARVDRNKLAGVSNEQFF.

This clonotype has at least ten counts. This chain connects TRBV4-2 to TRBJ2-3; the D is unclear. The germline V and J ends were trimmed by 0 bases and 4 bases, with 8 bases remaining between them. The CDR3 extends over 14 amino acids. Germline CDR1 reads LGHNA; CDR2 reads YNFKEQ. The CDR3 DNA follows: TGTGCCAGCAGCCAAGAACGGAGTTCAGATACGCAGTATTTT. This translates into CASSQERSSDTQYF.

This clonotype was seen only a few times. This chain connects TRBV20-1 to TRBJ2-3, with a possible D match to TRBD1 (5 bases). The CDR3 covers 12 residues. The germline V and J ends were trimmed by 6 bases and 2 bases, with 9 bases remaining between them. Germline V gene data show CDR1 as DFQATT and CDR2 as SNEGSKA (reference sequence). The CDR3 DNA reads TGCAGTGCGGACAAATCCACAGATACGCAGTATTTT. Translated: CSADKSTDTQYF.

The chain employs TRBV28 and TRBJ1-3; tentatively, D is TRBD1 (6 bases). Germline loops: CDR1 MDHEN, CDR2 SYDVKM. Trimming shortened V by 3 bases and J by 5 bases, and 14 bases separated the two germline ends. This CDR3 contains 15 residues. The CDR3 spells CASSFGGGRRNTIYF. For the CDR3, the DNA is TGTGCCAGCAGTTTTGGGGGGGGCCGGAGAAACACCATATATTTT.

This clonotype has ten or more counts. V and J are TRBV5-1 and TRBJ2-3; maybe TRBD1 (7 bases). The CDR3 is 16 amino acids. The V and J ends lost 4 bases and 0 bases respectively, with 15 bases between them. The germline gives CDR1 SGHRS, CDR2 YFSETQ. CDR3 loop: CASSPPTGTSTDTQYF. CDR3 DNA sequence: TGCGCCAGCAGCCCTCCGACAGGGACTAGCACAGATACGCAGTATTTT.

This clonotype was counted at least ten times. The chain carries TRBV6-5 and TRBJ2-1; TRBD2 might be the D (5 bases). Germline assignment: CDR1 MNHEY and CDR2 SVGAGI. The CDR3 runs to 13 residues. Trimming left V 0 bases short and J 9 bases short, with 9 bases between. The CDR3 coding sequence is TGTGCCAGCAGTTACTCGAGGGCGACTGAGCAGTTCTTC. Translated: CASSYSRATEQFF.

This clonotype was observed at least ten times. V gene TRBV20-1 combines with J gene TRBJ2-5; D perhaps matches TRBD2 (5 bases). The CDR3 has 14 residues. Germline lookup yields CDR1 DFQATT and CDR2 SNEGSKA (reference sequence). Trimming removed 3 bases from V and 1 base from J, with 12 bases in between. The CDR3 here is CSASGSVSQETQYF. CDR3 nucleotides: TGCAGTGCTAGCGGTAGCGTAAGCCAAGAGACCCAGTACTTC.

This chain's CDR3 is CASSRTGTSSPTGTQYF. As DNA, the CDR3 is TGTGCCAGTAGTAGAACCGGGACTAGCTCCCCGACCGGGACGCAGTATTTT. The chain uses TRBV19 and TRBJ2-3; TRBD2 matches at 9 bases. This CDR3 has 17 amino acids. V shed 4 bases, J shed 9 bases, and the junction held 17 bases outside the gene matches. CDR1 is LNHDA and CDR2 is SQIVND in the germline V gene (reference sequence).

This clonotype occurred once. V and J are TRBV5-1 and TRBJ2-7, with 9 bases matching TRBD2. CDR1 and CDR2 from the germline V gene are SGHRS and YFSETQ. The junction had 19 bases not matched to a gene; V was cut back by 4 bases and J by 2 bases. The CDR3 covers 19 residues. DNA of the CDR3: TGCGCCAGCAGCACCCGACTAGCGGCCCCCTGGGTCGGAACCTACGAGCAGTACTTC. Amino acids: CASSTRLAAPWVGTYEQYF.

This clonotype was detected only a few times. The rearrangement links TRBV9 to TRBJ2-2, with 8 bases aligning to TRBD1. Germline loops: CDR1 SGDLS, CDR2 YYNGEE. V lost 4 bases and J lost 13; bases outside the gene matches: 15. This CDR3 region has 15 residues. DNA of the CDR3: TGTGCCAGCAGCACCCCGGGGACAGGCCCAGGGTGGCTGTTTTTT. This encodes CASSTPGTGPGWLFF.